This TCR beta chain came from a study of glioma-infiltrating T cells after dendritic cell vaccination. Study details: Patients received autologous tumor lysate-pulsed dendritic cell vaccination between the early 2000s and the early 2010s.

Input was 2 to 2.5 ug genomic DNA, or all available if less. Amplification used 60 V beta primers and 13 J beta primers. The protocol was immunoSEQ multiplex PCR, while the TCRdb copy is restricted to in-frame clones and leaves out a portion. The sample consists of 100,000 or so clones, 90% of them appearing once. Regarding this clone: The antigen is not known.

The germline V gene encodes CDR1 MNHNY and CDR2 SVGAGI (reference sequence). V was shortened by 5 bases and J by 0 bases, with 10 bases between the two germline ends. This CDR3 is 15 amino acids long. This sample's time point: after dendritic cell vaccination, including at tumor progression/relapse. Study results and limitations: Higher pretreatment TIL content predicted longer progression-free time and survival.

The chain is built from TRBV6-6 and TRBJ1-4; D not resolved. The receptor's source is a human donor with glioblastoma. The sample was blood, taken after dendritic cell vaccination. The CDR3 is CASSLGDATNEKLFF. The CDR3 DNA sequence: TGTGCCAGCAGTCTCGGGGATGCAACTAATGAAAAACTGTTTTTT.